A selection of T cell receptor beta chains follows, all from one sample in a study of shared clonotypes between healthy human individuals. Method: immunoSEQ multiplex PCR; TCRdb's copy keeps in-frame clones and lacks some. The sample lists some 1.4 million clones, roughly 95% occurring once. Sample: naive CD4+ T cells sorted from blood. The origin of the receptors is a man aged 25 to 40 in good health. Each CDR3 is given without its conserved first and last residue. The order of the fields is V gene, J gene, CDR3 protein.

>TRBV7-3|TRBJ2-1
ASSLKGSSYNEQF
>TRBV15|TRBJ2-7
ATSRNHRGGEQY
>TRBV15|TRBJ2-7
ATSDTLREQY
>TRBV5-1|TRBJ2-7
ASSLNLQGHWGEQY
>TRBV14|TRBJ2-7
ASSQALDYEQY
>TRBV7-9|TRBJ2-3
ASSLVADTQY
>TRBV10-3|TRBJ2-3
AIRTQASPDTQY
>TRBV2|TRBJ2-2
ASRRNSGNTGELF
>TRBV28|TRBJ2-7
ASIDTGLAYEQY
>TRBV5-6|TRBJ1-3
ASSVPGLGNTIY
>TRBV4-1|TRBJ2-2
ARVVDGVSGKGVGELF
>TRBV27|TRBJ1-5
ASRGDRASNQPQH
>TRBV19|TRBJ2-7
ASSIDLWEFRNEQY
>TRBV18|TRBJ2-7
ASSPAPHRNYEQY
>TRBV28|TRBJ2-1
ASRSWDLSSYNEQF
>TRBV7-9|TRBJ2-7
ASSPQVLWWEQY
>TRBV5-1|TRBJ2-3
ASSVGLPATSDTQY
>TRBV15|TRBJ2-1
ATSRAGGRYNEQF
>TRBV28|TRBJ1-5
ASSFLFRSNQPQH
>TRBV9|TRBJ1-1
ASSPTGGASNTEAF
>TRBV28|TRBJ1-2
ASSLWGNRDGYT
>TRBV30|TRBJ2-3
AWSKTVAGVFADTQY
>TRBV28|TRBJ1-5
ASILDQGAHQPQH
>TRBV2|TRBJ2-3
ASSGRGSDTQY
>TRBV6-5|TRBJ2-5
ASIDPGGETQY
>TRBV5-4|TRBJ2-2
ASSLQGAADTGELF
>TRBV18|TRBJ1-1
ASSPPGQEEAF
>TRBV7-2|TRBJ2-3
ASSTTWRVGDTQY
>TRBV2|TRBJ1-5
ASSGTGGKRQPQH
>TRBV28|TRBJ1-2
ASSLQGTYGYT
>TRBV2|TRBJ1-5
ASSVGTGSNQPQH
>TRBV10-3|TRBJ2-2
AISSGRIYGELF
>TRBV4-1|TRBJ2-6
ASSQGKLAGANVLT
>TRBV19|TRBJ2-4
ASSIGQGAKNIQY
>TRBV14|TRBJ2-2
ASSQKVGTGGIKNTGELF
>TRBV7-6|TRBJ1-2
ASSLAWGGGYT
>TRBV5-4|TRBJ1-2
ASSAGQWARTGYGYT
>TRBV29-1|TRBJ2-3
SVERGRMTDTQY
>TRBV6-5|TRBJ2-7
ASQVARMDEQY
>TRBV7-3|TRBJ2-7
ASSSRQGTEQY
>TRBV7-8|TRBJ1-1
ASSFEQDFSEAF
>TRBV6-5|TRBJ1-1
ASSVLRPVDTEAF
>TRBV7-2|TRBJ2-1
ASSTSSGRRNEQF
>TRBV5-4|TRBJ2-7
ASSLEAGGRGYEQY
>TRBV5-1|TRBJ1-1
ASSFLTGMNTEAF
>TRBV5-1|TRBJ1-5
ASSPGDDNQPQH
>TRBV28|TRBJ2-1
ATQAGGPRGEQF
>TRBV18|TRBJ2-1
ASSPISGVSNEQF
>TRBV25-1|TRBJ2-3
ASSEAADTQY
>TRBV28|TRBJ2-6
ASSLFQGRGTSGANVLT
>TRBV14|TRBJ2-3
ASSQEFLLAGLEGWTDTQY
>TRBV15|TRBJ2-7
ATSRDPSGRAGEQY
>TRBV28|TRBJ2-1
ASTSIQGTSGRSYNEQF
>TRBV7-2|TRBJ2-2
ASSLGFGAGELF
>TRBV15|TRBJ2-5
AAGYFGETQY
>TRBV10-3|TRBJ1-5
AISLTGGDQPQH
>TRBV6-6|TRBJ1-2
ASSYAVNYGYT
>TRBV5-4|TRBJ1-4
ASSWSFATNEKLF
>TRBV5-1|TRBJ2-1
ASSLLAGGPPYNEQF
>TRBV30|TRBJ2-3
AWSVWRGGLTDTQY